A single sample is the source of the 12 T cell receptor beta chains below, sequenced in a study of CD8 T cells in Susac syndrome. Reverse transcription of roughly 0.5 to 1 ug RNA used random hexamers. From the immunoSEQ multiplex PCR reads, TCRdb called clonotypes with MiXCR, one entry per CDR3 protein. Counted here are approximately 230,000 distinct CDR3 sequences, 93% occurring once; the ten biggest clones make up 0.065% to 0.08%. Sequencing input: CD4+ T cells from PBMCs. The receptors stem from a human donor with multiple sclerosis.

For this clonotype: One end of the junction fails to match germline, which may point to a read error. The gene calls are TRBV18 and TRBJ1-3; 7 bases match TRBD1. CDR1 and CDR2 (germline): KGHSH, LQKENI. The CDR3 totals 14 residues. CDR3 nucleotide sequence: TGCGCCAGCTCAGCGACAGGGCCTGGAAACACCATATATTTT. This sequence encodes CASSATGPGNTIYF.

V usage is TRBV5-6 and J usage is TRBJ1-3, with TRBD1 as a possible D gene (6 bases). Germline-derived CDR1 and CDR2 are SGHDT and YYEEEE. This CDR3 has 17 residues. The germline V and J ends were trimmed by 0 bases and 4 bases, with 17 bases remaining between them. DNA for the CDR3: TGTGCCAGCAGCTTGGTAGGCAGGGGAAGATCCGGAAACACCATATATTTT. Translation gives CASSLVGRGRSGNTIYF. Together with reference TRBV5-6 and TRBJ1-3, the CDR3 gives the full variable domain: DAGVTQSPTHLIKTRGQQVTLRCSPKSGHDTVSWYQQALGQGPQFIFQYYEEEERQRGNFPDRFSGHQFPNYSSELNVNALLLGDSALYLCASSLVGRGRSGNTIYFGEGSWLTVV.

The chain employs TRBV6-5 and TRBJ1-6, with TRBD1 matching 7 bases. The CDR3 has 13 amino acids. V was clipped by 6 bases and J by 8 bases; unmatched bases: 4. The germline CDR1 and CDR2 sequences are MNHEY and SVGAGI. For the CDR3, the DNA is TGTGCCAGCAGAGGGGGACAGCATTCACCCCTCCACTTT. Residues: CASRGGQHSPLHF.

CDR3 loop: CASSPLAGAYEQYF. CDR3 sequence (DNA): TGTGCCAGCAGTCCTCTAGCGGGGGCCTACGAGCAGTACTTC. The V call is TRBV12-3 or TRBV12-4, the J call TRBJ2-7, with TRBD2 matching over 10 bases. There are 14 residues in the CDR3. V shed 5 bases and J 2 bases; nucleotides not matched to a gene: 3.

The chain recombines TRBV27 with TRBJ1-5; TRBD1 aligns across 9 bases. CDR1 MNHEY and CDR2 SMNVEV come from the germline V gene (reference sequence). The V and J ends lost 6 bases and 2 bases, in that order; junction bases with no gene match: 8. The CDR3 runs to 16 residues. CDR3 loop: CASRDRDRDGNQPQHF. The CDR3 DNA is TGTGCCAGCAGGGACCGGGACAGGGACGGCAATCAGCCCCAGCATTTT.

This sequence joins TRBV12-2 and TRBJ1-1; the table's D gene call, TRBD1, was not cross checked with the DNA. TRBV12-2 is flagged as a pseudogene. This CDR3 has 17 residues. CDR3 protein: CASRLGGCHGRNTEAFF. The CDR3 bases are TGTGCAAGTCGCTTAGGAGGATGTCACGGCCGGAACACTGAAGCTTTCTTT.

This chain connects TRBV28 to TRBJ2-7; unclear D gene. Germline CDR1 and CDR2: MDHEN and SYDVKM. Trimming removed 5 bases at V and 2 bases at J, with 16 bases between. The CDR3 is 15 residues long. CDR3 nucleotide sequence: TGTGCCAGCAGTGACTCAGCCCGTCCCCCCTACGAGCAGTACTTC. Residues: CASSDSARPPYEQYF.

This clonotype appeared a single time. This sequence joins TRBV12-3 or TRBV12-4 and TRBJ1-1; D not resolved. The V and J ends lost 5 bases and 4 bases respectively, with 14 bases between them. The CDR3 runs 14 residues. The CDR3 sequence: CASSPPRGATEAFF. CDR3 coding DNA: TGTGCCAGCAGTCCCCCCCGGGGTGCCACTGAAGCTTTCTTT.

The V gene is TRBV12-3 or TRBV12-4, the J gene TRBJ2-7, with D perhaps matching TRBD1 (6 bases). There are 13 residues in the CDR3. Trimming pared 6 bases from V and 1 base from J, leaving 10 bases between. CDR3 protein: CASSGTGSYEQYF. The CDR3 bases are TGTGCCAGCAGCGGTACAGGGTCCTACGAGCAGTACTTC.

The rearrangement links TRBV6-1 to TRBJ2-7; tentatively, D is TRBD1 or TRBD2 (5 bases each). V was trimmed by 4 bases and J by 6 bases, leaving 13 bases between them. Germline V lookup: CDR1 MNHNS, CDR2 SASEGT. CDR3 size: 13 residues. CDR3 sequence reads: CASSGPGTGEQYV. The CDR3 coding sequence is TGTGCCAGCAGTGGTCCAGGGACCGGCGAGCAGTACGTC.

CDR3 DNA: TGCGCCAGCAGCCAGGGACCCAGGGATTCACCCCTCCACTTT. As protein: CASSQGPRDSPLHF. The chain employs TRBV4-1 and TRBJ1-6, with D possibly TRBD1 on 5 matching bases. Trimming took 3 bases from V and 8 from J, leaving 11 bases between them. The CDR3 is made up of 14 amino acids. From germline, CDR1 is MGHRA and CDR2 YSYEKL.

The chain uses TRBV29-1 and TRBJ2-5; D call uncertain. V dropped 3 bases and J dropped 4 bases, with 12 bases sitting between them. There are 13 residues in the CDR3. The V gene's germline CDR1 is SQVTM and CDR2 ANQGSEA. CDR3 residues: CSVDGSLGETQYF. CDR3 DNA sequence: TGCAGCGTTGACGGCAGTCTGGGAGAGACCCAGTACTTC.